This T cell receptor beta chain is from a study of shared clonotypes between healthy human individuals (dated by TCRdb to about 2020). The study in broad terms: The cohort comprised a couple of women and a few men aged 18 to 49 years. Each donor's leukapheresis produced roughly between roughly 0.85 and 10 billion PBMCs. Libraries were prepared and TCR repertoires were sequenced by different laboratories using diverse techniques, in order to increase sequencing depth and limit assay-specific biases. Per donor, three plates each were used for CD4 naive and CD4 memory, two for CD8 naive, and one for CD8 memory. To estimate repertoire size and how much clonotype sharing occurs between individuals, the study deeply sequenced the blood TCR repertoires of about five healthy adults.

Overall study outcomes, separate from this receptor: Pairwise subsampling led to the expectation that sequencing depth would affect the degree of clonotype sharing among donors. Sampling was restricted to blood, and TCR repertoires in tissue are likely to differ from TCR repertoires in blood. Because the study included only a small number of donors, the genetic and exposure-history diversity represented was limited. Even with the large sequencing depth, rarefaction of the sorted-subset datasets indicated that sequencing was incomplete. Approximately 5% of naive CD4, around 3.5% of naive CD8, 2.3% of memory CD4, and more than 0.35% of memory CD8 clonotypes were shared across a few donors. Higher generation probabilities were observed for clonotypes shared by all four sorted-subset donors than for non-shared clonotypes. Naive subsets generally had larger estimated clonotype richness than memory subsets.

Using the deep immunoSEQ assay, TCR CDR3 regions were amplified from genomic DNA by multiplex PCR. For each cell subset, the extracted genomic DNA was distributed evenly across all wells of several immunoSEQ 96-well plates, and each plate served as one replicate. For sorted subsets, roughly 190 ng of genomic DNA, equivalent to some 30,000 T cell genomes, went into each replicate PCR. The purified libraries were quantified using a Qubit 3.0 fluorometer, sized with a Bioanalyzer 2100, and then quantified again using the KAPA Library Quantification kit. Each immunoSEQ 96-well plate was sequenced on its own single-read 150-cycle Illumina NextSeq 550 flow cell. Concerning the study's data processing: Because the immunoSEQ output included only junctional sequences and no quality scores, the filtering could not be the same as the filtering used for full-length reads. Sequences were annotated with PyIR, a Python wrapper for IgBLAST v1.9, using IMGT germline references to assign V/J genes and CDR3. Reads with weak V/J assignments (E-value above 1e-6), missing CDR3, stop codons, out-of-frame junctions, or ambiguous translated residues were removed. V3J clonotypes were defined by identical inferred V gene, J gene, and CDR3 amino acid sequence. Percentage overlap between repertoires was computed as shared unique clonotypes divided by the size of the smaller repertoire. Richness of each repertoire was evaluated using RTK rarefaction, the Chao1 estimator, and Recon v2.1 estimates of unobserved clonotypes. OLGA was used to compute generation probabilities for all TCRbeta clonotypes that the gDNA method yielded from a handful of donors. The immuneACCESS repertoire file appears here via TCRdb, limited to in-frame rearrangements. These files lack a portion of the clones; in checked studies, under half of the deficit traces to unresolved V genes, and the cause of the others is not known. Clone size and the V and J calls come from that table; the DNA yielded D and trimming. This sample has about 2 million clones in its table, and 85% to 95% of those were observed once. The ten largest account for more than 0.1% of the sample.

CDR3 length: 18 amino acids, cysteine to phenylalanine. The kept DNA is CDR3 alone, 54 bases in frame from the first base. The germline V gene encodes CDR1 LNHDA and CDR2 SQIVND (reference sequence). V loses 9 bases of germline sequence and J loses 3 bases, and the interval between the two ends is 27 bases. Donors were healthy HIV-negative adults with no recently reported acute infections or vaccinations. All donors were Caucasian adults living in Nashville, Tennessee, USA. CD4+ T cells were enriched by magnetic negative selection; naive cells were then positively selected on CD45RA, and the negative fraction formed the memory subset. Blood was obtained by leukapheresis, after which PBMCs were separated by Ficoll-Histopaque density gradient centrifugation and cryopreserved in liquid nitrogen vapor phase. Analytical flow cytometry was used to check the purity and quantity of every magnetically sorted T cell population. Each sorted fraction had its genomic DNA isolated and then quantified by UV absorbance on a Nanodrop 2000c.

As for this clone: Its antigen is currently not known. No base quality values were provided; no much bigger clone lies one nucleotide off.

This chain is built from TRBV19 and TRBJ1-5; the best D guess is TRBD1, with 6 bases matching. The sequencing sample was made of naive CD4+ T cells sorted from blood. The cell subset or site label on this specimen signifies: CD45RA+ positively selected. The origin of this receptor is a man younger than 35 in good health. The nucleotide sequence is TGTGCCAGCCGAGGGGGAAGGGGCGCGAGTGGCTTCAATCAGCCCCAGCATTTT. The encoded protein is CASRGGRGASGFNQPQHF.